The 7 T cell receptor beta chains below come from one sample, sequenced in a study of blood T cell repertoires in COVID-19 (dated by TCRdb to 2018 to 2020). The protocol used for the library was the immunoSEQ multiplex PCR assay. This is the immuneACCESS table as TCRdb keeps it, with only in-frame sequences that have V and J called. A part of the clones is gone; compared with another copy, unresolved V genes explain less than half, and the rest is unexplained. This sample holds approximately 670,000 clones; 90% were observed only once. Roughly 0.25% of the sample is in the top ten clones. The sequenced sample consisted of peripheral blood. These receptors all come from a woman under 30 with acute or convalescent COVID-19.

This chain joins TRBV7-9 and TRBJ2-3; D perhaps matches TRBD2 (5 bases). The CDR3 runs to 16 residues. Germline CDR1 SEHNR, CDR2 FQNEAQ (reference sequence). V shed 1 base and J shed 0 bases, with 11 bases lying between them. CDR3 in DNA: TGTGCCAGCAGCTTAGGCAGCGGTCCTAGCACAGATACGCAGTATTTT. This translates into CASSLGSGPSTDTQYF.

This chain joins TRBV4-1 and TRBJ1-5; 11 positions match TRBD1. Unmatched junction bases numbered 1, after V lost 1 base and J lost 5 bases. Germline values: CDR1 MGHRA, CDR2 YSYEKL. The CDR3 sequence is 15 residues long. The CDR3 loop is CASSQVGQGDQPQHF. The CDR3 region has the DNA TGCGCCAGCAGCCAAGTGGGACAGGGGGATCAGCCCCAGCATTTT.

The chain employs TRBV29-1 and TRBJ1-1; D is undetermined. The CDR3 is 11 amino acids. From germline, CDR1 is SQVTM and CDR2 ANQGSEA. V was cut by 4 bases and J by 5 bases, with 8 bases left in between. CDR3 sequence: CSVVGRTEAFF. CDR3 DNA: TGCAGCGTTGTGGGGAGGACTGAAGCTTTCTTT.

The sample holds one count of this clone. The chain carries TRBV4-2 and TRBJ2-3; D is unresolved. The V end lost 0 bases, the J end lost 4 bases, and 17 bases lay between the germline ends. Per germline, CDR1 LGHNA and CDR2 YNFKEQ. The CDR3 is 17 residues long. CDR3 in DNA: TGTGCCAGCAGCCAAGATGTACGGAGTCGAGTGGCAGATACGCAGTATTTT. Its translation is CASSQDVRSRVADTQYF.

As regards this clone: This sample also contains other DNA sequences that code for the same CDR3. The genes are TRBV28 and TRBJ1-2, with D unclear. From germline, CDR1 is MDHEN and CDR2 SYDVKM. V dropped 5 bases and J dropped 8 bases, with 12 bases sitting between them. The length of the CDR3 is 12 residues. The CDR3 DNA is TGTGCCAGCAGTCCCGGTGGTCACGGCTACACCTTC. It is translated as CASSPGGHGYTF.

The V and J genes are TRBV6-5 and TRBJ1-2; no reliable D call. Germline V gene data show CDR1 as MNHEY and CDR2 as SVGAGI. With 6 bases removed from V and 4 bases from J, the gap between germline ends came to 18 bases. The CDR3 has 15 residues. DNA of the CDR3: TGTGCCAGCAGGATAGAAGTCTCAGGTACCTATGGCTACACCTTC. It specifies CASRIEVSGTYGYTF.

In nucleotides, the CDR3 is TGCAGCGCGGGGACAGCAATCAACACTGAAGCTTTCTTT. Protein sequence: CSAGTAINTEAFF. The rearrangement joins TRBV29-1 to TRBJ1-1; 7 positions agree with TRBD1. CDR1 is SQVTM and CDR2 is ANQGSEA in the germline V gene. The trim removed 7 bases at V and 2 bases at J, leaving 7 bases unmatched. The length of the CDR3 is 13 residues. Variable domain in full (rest from reference TRBV29-1 and TRBJ1-1): SAVISQKPSRDICQRGTSLTIQCQVDSQVTMMFWYRQQPGQSLTLIATANQGSEATYESGFVIDKFPISRPNLTFSTLTVSNMSPEDSSIYLCSAGTAINTEAFFGQGTRLTVV.